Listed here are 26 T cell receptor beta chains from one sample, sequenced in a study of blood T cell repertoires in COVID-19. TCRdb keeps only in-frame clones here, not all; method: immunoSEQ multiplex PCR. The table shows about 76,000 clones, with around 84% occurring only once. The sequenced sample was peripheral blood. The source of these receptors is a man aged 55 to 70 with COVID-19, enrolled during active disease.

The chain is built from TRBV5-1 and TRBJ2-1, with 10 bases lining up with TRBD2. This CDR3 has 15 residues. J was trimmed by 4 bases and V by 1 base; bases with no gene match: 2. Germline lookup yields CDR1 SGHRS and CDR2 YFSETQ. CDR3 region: CASSLTSGAYNEQFF. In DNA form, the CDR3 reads TGCGCCAGCAGCTTGACTAGCGGGGCGTACAATGAGCAGTTCTTC.

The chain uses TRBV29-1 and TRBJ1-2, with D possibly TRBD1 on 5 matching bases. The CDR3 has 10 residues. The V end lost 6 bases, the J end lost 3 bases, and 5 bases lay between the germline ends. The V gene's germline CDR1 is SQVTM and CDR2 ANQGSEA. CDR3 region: CSVTDYGYTF. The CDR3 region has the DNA TGCAGCGTGACAGACTATGGCTACACCTTC.

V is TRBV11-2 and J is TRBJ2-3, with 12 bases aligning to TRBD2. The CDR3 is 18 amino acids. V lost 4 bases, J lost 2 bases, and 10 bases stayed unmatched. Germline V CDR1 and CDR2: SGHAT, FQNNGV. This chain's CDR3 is CASSSIVGLAGITDTQYF. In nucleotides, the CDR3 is TGTGCCAGCAGCTCAATAGTTGGACTAGCGGGGATCACAGATACGCAGTATTTT. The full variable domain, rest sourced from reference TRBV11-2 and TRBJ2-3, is EAGVAQSPRYKIIEKRQSVAFWCNPISGHATLYWYQQILGQGPKLLIQFQNNGVVDDSQLPKDRFSAERLKGVDSTLKIQPAKLEDSAVYLCASSSIVGLAGITDTQYFGPGTRLTVL.

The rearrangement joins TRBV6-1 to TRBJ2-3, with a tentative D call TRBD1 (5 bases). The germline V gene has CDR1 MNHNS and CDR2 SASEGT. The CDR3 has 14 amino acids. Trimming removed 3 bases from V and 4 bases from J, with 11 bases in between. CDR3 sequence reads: CASSENWGADTQYF. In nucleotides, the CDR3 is TGTGCCAGCAGTGAGAATTGGGGCGCAGATACGCAGTATTTT.

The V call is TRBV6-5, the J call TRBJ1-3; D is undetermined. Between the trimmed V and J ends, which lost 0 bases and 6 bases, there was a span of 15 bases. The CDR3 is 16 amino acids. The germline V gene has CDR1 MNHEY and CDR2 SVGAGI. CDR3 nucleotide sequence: TGTGCCAGCAGTTACTCGCAGTCCCTTCCAACAAACACCATATATTTT. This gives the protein CASSYSQSLPTNTIYF.

The CDR3 reads CASTWDINSPLHF. The CDR3 DNA is TGTGCCAGCACCTGGGACATCAATTCACCCCTCCACTTT. This sequence joins TRBV12-3 or TRBV12-4 and TRBJ1-6, with D possibly TRBD1 on 6 matching bases. The CDR3 loop spans 13 amino acids. Trimming stripped 7 bases from V and 7 bases from J, with 11 bases between.

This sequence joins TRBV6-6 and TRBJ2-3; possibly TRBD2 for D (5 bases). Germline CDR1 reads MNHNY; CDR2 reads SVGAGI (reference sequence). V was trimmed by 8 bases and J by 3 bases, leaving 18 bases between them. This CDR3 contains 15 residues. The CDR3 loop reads CASLFSGGGTDTQYF. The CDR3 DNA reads TGTGCCAGCCTATTTTCCGGAGGCGGGACAGATACGCAGTATTTT.

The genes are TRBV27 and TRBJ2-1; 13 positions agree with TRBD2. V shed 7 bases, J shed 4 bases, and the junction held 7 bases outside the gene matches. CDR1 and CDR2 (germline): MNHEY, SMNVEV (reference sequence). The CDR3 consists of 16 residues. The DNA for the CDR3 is TGTGCCAGCACACCCACTAGCGGGGGGGCATACAATGAGCAGTTCTTC. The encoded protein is CASTPTSGGAYNEQFF.

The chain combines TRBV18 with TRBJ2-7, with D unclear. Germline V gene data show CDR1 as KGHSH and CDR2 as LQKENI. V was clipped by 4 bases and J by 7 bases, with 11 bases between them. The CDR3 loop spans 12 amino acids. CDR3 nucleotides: TGTGCCAGCTCACGTGAGACCGGGGAGCAGTACTTC. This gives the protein CASSRETGEQYF.

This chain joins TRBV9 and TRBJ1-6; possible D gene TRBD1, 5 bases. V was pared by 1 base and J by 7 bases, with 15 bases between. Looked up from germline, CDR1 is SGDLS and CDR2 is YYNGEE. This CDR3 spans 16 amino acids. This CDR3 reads CASSVRAGSDNSPLHF. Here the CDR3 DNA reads TGTGCCAGCAGCGTACGGGCAGGGTCGGACAATTCACCCCTCCACTTT.

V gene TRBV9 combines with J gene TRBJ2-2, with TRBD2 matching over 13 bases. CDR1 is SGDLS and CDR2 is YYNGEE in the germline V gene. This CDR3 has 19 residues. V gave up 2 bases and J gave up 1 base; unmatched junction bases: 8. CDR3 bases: TGTGCCAGCAGCGTCGGACTAGCGGGGGTCTTAGAGAACACCGGGGAGCTGTTTTTT. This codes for CASSVGLAGVLENTGELFF.

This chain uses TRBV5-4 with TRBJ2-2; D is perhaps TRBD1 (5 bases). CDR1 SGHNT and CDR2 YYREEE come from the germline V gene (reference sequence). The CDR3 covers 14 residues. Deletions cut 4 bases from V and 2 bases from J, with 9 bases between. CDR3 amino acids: CASSVQGNTGELFF. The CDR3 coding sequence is TGTGCCAGCAGCGTTCAGGGTAACACCGGGGAGCTGTTTTTT.

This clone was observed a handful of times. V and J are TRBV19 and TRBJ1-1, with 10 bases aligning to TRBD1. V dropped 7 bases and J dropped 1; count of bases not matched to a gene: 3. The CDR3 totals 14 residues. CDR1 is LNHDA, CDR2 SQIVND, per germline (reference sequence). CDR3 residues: CASIRTGGNTEAFF. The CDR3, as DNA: TGTGCCAGTATCCGGACAGGGGGGAACACTGAAGCTTTCTTT. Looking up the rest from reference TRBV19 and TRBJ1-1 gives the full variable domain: DGGITQSPKYLFRKEGQNVTLSCEQNLNHDAMYWYRQDPGQGLRLIYYSQIVNDFQKGDIAEGYSVSREKKESFPLTVTSAQKNPTAFYLCASIRTGGNTEAFFGQGTRLTVV.

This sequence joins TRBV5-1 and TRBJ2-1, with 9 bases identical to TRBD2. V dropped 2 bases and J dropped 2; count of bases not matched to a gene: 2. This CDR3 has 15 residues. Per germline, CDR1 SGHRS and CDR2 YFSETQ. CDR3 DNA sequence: TGCGCCAGCAGCTTCAGCGGGGGGACCTACAATGAGCAGTTCTTC. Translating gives CASSFSGGTYNEQFF.

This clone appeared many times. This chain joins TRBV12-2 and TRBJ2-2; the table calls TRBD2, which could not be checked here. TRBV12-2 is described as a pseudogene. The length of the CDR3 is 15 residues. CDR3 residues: CASRLRGRRHGELFF. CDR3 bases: TGTGCAAGTCGCTTAAGAGGGAGGCGGCACGGGGAGCTGTTTTTT.

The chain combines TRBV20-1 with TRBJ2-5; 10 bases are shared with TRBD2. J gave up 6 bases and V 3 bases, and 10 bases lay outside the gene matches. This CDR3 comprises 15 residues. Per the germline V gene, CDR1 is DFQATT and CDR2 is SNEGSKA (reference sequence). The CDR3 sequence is CSASRGSSGSKTQYF. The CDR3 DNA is TGCAGTGCTAGTAGAGGGTCTAGCGGGAGTAAGACCCAGTACTTC.

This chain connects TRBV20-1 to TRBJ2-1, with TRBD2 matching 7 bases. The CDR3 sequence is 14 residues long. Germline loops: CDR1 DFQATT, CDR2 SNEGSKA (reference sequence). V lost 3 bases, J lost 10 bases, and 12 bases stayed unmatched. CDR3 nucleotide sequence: TGCAGTGCTAGTGGCAGGGAGGGGCTGGGCGAGCAGTTCTTC. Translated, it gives CSASGREGLGEQFF.

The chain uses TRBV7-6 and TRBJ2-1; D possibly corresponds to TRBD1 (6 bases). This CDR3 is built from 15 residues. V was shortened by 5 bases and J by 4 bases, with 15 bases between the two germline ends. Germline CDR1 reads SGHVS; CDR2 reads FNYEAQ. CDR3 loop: CASSEQTGSYNEQFF. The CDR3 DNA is TGTGCCAGCAGCGAACAGACAGGATCTTACAATGAGCAGTTCTTC.

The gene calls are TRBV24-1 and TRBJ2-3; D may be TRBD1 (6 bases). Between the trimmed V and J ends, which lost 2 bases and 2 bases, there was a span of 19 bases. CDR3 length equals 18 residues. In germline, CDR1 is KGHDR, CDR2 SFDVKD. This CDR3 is CATSDSETGGPFTDTQYF. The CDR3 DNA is TGTGCCACCAGTGATTCCGAGACAGGAGGTCCCTTCACAGATACGCAGTATTTT.

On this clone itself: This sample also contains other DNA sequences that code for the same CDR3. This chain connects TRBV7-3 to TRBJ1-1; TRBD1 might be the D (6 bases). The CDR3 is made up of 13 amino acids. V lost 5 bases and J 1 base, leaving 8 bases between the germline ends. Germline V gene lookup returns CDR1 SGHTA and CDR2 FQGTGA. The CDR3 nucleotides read TGTGCCAGCAGCCGACAGGAGAACACTGAAGCTTTCTTT. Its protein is CASSRQENTEAFF.

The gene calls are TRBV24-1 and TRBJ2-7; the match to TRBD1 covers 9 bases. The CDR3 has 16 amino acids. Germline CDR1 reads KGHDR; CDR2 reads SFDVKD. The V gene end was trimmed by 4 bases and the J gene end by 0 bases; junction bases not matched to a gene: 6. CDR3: CATSDPRTGASYEQYF. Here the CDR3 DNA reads TGTGCCACCAGTGACCCAAGGACAGGGGCCTCCTACGAGCAGTACTTC.

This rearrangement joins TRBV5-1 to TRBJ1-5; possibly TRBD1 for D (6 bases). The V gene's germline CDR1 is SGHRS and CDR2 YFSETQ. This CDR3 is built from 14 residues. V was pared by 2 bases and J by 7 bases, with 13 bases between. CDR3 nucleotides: TGCGCCAGCAGCTTACAGGGAGGGGAGCAGCCCCAGCATTTT. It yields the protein CASSLQGGEQPQHF.

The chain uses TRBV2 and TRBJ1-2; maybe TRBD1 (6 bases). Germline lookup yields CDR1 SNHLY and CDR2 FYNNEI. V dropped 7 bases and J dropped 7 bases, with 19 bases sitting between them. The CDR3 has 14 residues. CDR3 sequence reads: CASTVGGGAGGYTF. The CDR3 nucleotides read TGTGCCAGCACCGTAGGGGGGGGCGCGGGTGGCTACACCTTC.

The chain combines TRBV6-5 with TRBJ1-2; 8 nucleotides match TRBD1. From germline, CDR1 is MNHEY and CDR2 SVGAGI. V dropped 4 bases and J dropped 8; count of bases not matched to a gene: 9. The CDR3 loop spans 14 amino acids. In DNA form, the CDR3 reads TGTGCCAGCAGTTTACAGGGGGGAGAGGGCGGCTACACCTTC. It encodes CASSLQGGEGGYTF.

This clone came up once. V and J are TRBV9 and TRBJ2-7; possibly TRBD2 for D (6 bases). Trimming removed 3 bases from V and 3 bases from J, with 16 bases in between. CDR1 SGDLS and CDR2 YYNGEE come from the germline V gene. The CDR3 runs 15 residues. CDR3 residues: CASSADWTTLYEQYF. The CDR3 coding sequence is TGTGCCAGCAGCGCCGATTGGACTACCCTCTACGAGCAGTACTTC.

In nucleotides, the CDR3 is TGTGCCAGCAGCTCACAGGGGGCATGGTCTGGAAACACCATATATTTT. Translating gives CASSSQGAWSGNTIYF. The rearrangement joins TRBV7-6 to TRBJ1-3; 9 bases map to TRBD1. The V gene end was trimmed by 4 bases and the J gene end by 1 base; junction bases not matched to a gene: 5. The CDR3 sequence is 16 residues long. CDR1 SGHVS and CDR2 FNYEAQ come from the germline V gene.